The 6 T cell receptor beta chains given below trace back to one sample, sequenced in a study of cytomegalovirus exposure and HLA in healthy donors. Vbeta (60) and Jbeta (13) primers were used in the PCR. The repertoire was sequenced with immunoSEQ multiplex PCR; TCRdb's copy has only in-frame clones and lacks some. Of roughly 120,000 clones detected, roughly 80% appear once; the ten largest clones hold approximately 28%. Sequenced: PBMCs. The receptors shown here come from a man aged 55 to 69 in good health and CMV-seropositive.

This chain links TRBV7-6 with TRBJ2-2; D is perhaps TRBD2 (5 bases). V was shortened by 3 bases and J by 7 bases, with 6 bases between the two germline ends. Germline V CDR1 and CDR2: SGHVS, FNYEAQ. CDR3 size: 12 residues. The CDR3 here is CASSFSVGELFF. CDR3 coding DNA: TGTGCCAGCAGCTTTAGCGTCGGGGAGCTGTTTTTT.

V gene TRBV4-1 combines with J gene TRBJ1-5; 7 bases are shared with TRBD1. After removal of 0 bases from V and 1 base from J, the junction contained 6 bases not matched to a gene. Germline values: CDR1 MGHRA, CDR2 YSYEKL. This CDR3 is built from 17 residues. As DNA, the CDR3 is TGCGCCAGCAGCCAAGAAGGGGGCAGGGGGAGCAATCAGCCCCAGCATTTT. Translating gives CASSQEGGRGSNQPQHF.

V gene TRBV18 combines with J gene TRBJ1-2; D may be TRBD1 (6 bases). The CDR3 has 15 amino acids. The V gene's germline CDR1 is KGHSH and CDR2 LQKENI. Trimming left V 2 bases short and J 6 bases short, with 16 bases between. CDR3 sequence reads: CASSPEIGGQDGYTF. The CDR3 coding sequence is TGTGCCAGCTCACCAGAAATTGGGGGCCAGGATGGCTACACCTTC.

The rearrangement uses TRBV6-1 and TRBJ2-7, with 11 nucleotides matching TRBD2. The trim removed 3 bases at V and 6 bases at J, leaving 4 bases unmatched. This CDR3 has 14 amino acids. Germline CDR1 reads MNHNS; CDR2 reads SASEGT. CDR3 protein: CASSETSGTTEQYF. The CDR3 DNA is TGTGCCAGCAGTGAGACTAGCGGGACCACCGAGCAGTACTTC.

The gene calls are TRBV6-1 and TRBJ1-2; no firm D call. The CDR3 is 14 residues long. Germline lookup yields CDR1 MNHNS and CDR2 SASEGT. V lost 6 bases and J 5 bases, leaving 16 bases between the germline ends. The CDR3 sequence: CASSIQAGEYGYTF. The CDR3 DNA reads as TGTGCCAGCAGCATCCAGGCAGGCGAATATGGCTACACCTTC.

The V gene is TRBV2, the J gene TRBJ1-2; the D gene is possibly TRBD1 (6 bases). Germline V lookup: CDR1 SNHLY, CDR2 FYNNEI. V lost 5 bases and J 6 bases, leaving 10 bases between the germline ends. The CDR3 totals 12 residues. The CDR3 coding sequence is TGTGCCAGCAGTCCCACAGGGAATGGCTACACCTTC. Amino acid sequence: CASSPTGNGYTF.